These 31 T cell receptor beta chains share one sample of origin, sequenced in a study of beta chain features in type 1 diabetes. Of the isolated RNA, all was reverse transcribed, and so the sequenced material was expressed TCRB transcripts. Repertoires were generated with immunoSEQ multiplex PCR, while TCRdb's copy carries only in-frame clones and drops some. The sample lists about 360,000 clones; 10% to 15% were seen once. The material sequenced was naive CD4+ T cells from blood. Receptor source: a young man in good health.

This clone has only a few counts. The V and J genes are TRBV28 and TRBJ2-1, with a possible D match to TRBD1 (5 bases). The ends were cut back, 5 bases at V and 4 bases at J, with 9 bases in the middle. This CDR3 region has 13 residues. Germline V gene lookup returns CDR1 MDHEN and CDR2 SYDVKM. The CDR3 DNA is TGTGCCAGCAGTCAGGGAAATTACAATGAGCAGTTCTTC. This encodes CASSQGNYNEQFF.

This clone has only a few counts. The chain couples TRBV5-1 to TRBJ2-5; 7 positions agree with TRBD1. The ends lost 0 bases at V and 5 bases at J; junction bases unmatched: 7. The CDR3 loop spans 15 amino acids. Germline V gene sequence: CDR1 SGHRS, CDR2 YFSETQ. CDR3 in DNA: TGCGCCAGCAGCTTGGAGTTAGGGGGCCGGGAGACCCAGTACTTC. Its translation: CASSLELGGRETQYF.

This clone was observed a handful of times. CDR3 bases: TGTGCCAGCAGCTTATGGGGAGAGGAGTTCTTC. Translation: CASSLWGEEFF. The rearrangement links TRBV7-2 to TRBJ2-1, with D possibly being TRBD2 (5 bases). Trimming pared 2 bases from V and 14 bases from J, leaving 10 bases between. Germline V CDR1 and CDR2: SGHTA, FQGNSA. The CDR3 spans 11 residues.

The V gene is TRBV30, the J gene TRBJ1-2; no clear D gene. V was clipped by 1 base and J by 0 bases, with 6 bases between them. This CDR3 contains 13 residues. Germline CDR1 and CDR2: GTSNPN and SVGIG (reference sequence). CDR3 sequence: CAWSGEANYGYTF. The CDR3 DNA follows: TGTGCCTGGAGTGGGGAGGCTAACTATGGCTACACCTTC. The whole variable domain, filled in from reference TRBV30 and TRBJ1-2, reads SQTIHQWPATLVQPVGSPLSLECTVEGTSNPNLYWYRQAAGRGLQLLFYSVGIGQISSEVPQNLSASRPQDRQFILSSKKLLLSDSGFYLCAWSGEANYGYTFGSGTRLTVV.

The chain is built from TRBV9 and TRBJ2-1; the D gene is possibly TRBD2 (6 bases). CDR3 length: 14 residues. From germline, CDR1 is SGDLS and CDR2 YYNGEE. Between the trimmed V and J ends, which lost 0 bases and 3 bases, there was a span of 7 bases. CDR3 bases: TGTGCCAGCAGCGTAGTCGGGGGCTACAATGAGCAGTTCTTC. Amino acids: CASSVVGGYNEQFF.

This clone was found a few times. The chain employs TRBV18 and TRBJ1-5; 10 bases match TRBD1. Germline CDR1 KGHSH, CDR2 LQKENI. The CDR3 length is 18 residues. V gave up 6 bases and J gave up 0 bases; unmatched junction bases: 11. The CDR3 here is CASSRGGQGQLSNQPQHF. CDR3 bases: TGTGCCAGCTCTCGAGGGGGACAGGGGCAACTTAGCAATCAGCCCCAGCATTTT.

Only a few counts were recorded for this clone. This chain links TRBV5-1 with TRBJ1-2; 8 nucleotides align to TRBD1. The J segment lost 4 bases and the V segment lost 4 bases, leaving 6 bases of the junction unmatched. Germline V lookup: CDR1 SGHRS, CDR2 YFSETQ. CDR3 size: 14 residues. CDR3 in DNA: TGCGCCAGCAGCCCGACAGGGGATCCCTATGGCTACACCTTC. Translating gives CASSPTGDPYGYTF.

V and J are TRBV7-9 and TRBJ2-1, with 10 positions matching TRBD2. V shed 1 base, J shed 4 bases, and the junction held 10 bases outside the gene matches. Germline CDR1 is SEHNR and CDR2 is FQNEAQ (reference sequence). The CDR3 is made up of 18 amino acids. The DNA for the CDR3 is TGTGCCAGCAGCTTAGTCCTAGGCAGCGGGAGGGGGTACAATGAGCAGTTCTTC. Translating gives CASSLVLGSGRGYNEQFF.

The CDR3 loop is CASSKGTGAVNYGYTF. The CDR3 nucleotides read TGTGCCAGCAGCAAAGGGACAGGGGCGGTTAACTATGGCTACACCTTC. The V and J genes are TRBV5-4 and TRBJ1-2, with TRBD1 identical over 10 bases. The CDR3 runs 16 residues. Losses at the gene ends were 4 bases for V and 1 base for J; bases not matched to a gene: 7. Germline CDR1 and CDR2: SGHNT and YYREEE (reference sequence).

The sample holds a few counts of this clone. V gene TRBV7-8 combines with J gene TRBJ1-2; 9 bases line up with TRBD1. The CDR3 sequence is 15 residues long. Trimming took 1 base from V and 6 from J; bases not matched to a gene: 6. From germline, CDR1 is SGHVS and CDR2 FQNEAQ. The CDR3 reads CASSLVRDRAHGYTF. CDR3 nucleotides: TGTGCCAGCAGCTTAGTCCGGGACAGGGCGCATGGCTACACCTTC. Combining the CDR3 with reference TRBV7-8 and TRBJ1-2 gives the whole variable domain GAGVSQSPRYKVAKRGQDVALRCDPISGHVSLFWYQQALGQGPEFLTYFQNEAQLDKSGLPSDRFFAERPEGSVSTLKIQRTQQEDSAVYLCASSLVRDRAHGYTFGSGTRLTVV.

This clone turned up a few times. V is TRBV30 and J is TRBJ2-2, with 9 bases identical to TRBD2. CDR1 is GTSNPN and CDR2 is SVGIG in the germline V gene (reference sequence). With 1 base clipped from V and 1 base from J, the junction kept 16 bases outside the gene matches. This CDR3 region has 20 residues. This chain's CDR3 is CAWSAWGWASGTRNTGELFF. The CDR3 DNA is TGTGCCTGGAGTGCTTGGGGATGGGCTAGCGGGACGAGGAACACCGGGGAGCTGTTTTTT. Drawing the rest from reference TRBV30 and TRBJ2-2, the complete variable domain is SQTIHQWPATLVQPVGSPLSLECTVEGTSNPNLYWYRQAAGRGLQLLFYSVGIGQISSEVPQNLSASRPQDRQFILSSKKLLLSDSGFYLCAWSAWGWASGTRNTGELFFGEGSRLTVL.

This sequence joins TRBV30 and TRBJ2-1; 15 bases agree with TRBD2. The V segment lost 8 bases and the J segment 0 bases; nucleotides outside the gene matches: 2. The CDR3 runs to 15 residues. Germline V gene lookup returns CDR1 GTSNPN and CDR2 SVGIG (reference sequence). CDR3 bases: TGTGCCGGGACTAGCGGGGGGTACTCCTACAATGAGCAGTTCTTC. It codes for CAGTSGGYSYNEQFF.

The chain recombines TRBV25-1 with TRBJ1-2, with 7 bases that match TRBD1. CDR3 length: 15 residues. Trimming removed 3 bases from V and 6 bases from J; junction bases left unmatched: 10. Germline V gene sequence: CDR1 MGHDK, CDR2 SYGVNS. This CDR3 reads CASSDPKEGADGYTF. Here the CDR3 DNA reads TGTGCCAGCAGTGATCCTAAGGAGGGGGCCGATGGCTACACCTTC.

The chain employs TRBV7-3 and TRBJ2-3, with D uncertain. The germline V gene has CDR1 SGHTA and CDR2 FQGTGA. Trimming left V 1 base short and J 4 bases short, with 6 bases between. This CDR3 spans 13 amino acids. CDR3 sequence: CASSLMRADTQYF. The CDR3 DNA is TGTGCCAGCAGCTTAATGCGAGCAGATACGCAGTATTTT.

This clone was detected a few times. The CDR3 coding sequence is TGTGCCAGCAGCTTACAGACAGGGGGAAGCACAGATACGCAGTATTTT. It codes for CASSLQTGGSTDTQYF. The genes are TRBV7-2 and TRBJ2-3; 9 bases are a match to TRBD1. Looked up from germline, CDR1 is SGHTA and CDR2 is FQGNSA. Trimming removed 2 bases from V and 0 bases from J; junction bases left unmatched: 3. The CDR3 consists of 16 residues.

The CDR3 reads CASGLNSGGWTEAFF. In nucleotides, the CDR3 is TGTGCTAGTGGTTTGAACTCAGGGGGCTGGACTGAAGCTTTCTTT. The chain employs TRBV12-5 and TRBJ1-1, with 8 bases that match TRBD1. Trimming at V came to 2 bases and at J to 5 bases, leaving 7 bases not matched to a gene. Germline CDR1 LGHNT, CDR2 FRNRAP. The length of the CDR3 is 15 residues.

This clone has only a few counts. The gene calls are TRBV30 and TRBJ2-6, with TRBD1 as a possible D gene (5 bases). The CDR3 has 17 residues. The V gene's germline CDR1 is GTSNPN and CDR2 SVGIG (reference sequence). With 0 bases removed from V and 1 base from J, the gap between germline ends came to 13 bases. CDR3 sequence: CAWSVFGYRSGANVLTF. CDR3 DNA: TGTGCCTGGAGTGTATTCGGGTACAGGTCTGGGGCCAACGTCCTGACTTTC.

This clone was recorded only once. The gene calls are TRBV7-3 and TRBJ2-3; 7 positions agree with TRBD2. There are 16 residues in the CDR3. Trimming took 1 base from V and 2 from J; bases not matched to a gene: 6. Germline values: CDR1 SGHTA, CDR2 FQGTGA. The CDR3 loop reads CASSLRSSGDTDTQYF. The CDR3 bases are TGTGCCAGCAGCTTAAGGTCTAGCGGAGACACAGATACGCAGTATTTT. Full variable domain (remainder filled in from reference TRBV7-3 and TRBJ2-3): GAGVSQTPSNKVTEKGKYVELRCDPISGHTALYWYRQSLGQGPEFLIYFQGTGAADDSGLPNDRFFAVRPEGSVSTLKIQRTERGDSAVYLCASSLRSSGDTDTQYFGPGTRLTVL.

The chain recombines TRBV4-1 with TRBJ2-3; D ambiguous. V was pared by 3 bases and J by 3 bases, with 10 bases between. The CDR3 spans 14 residues. CDR1 and CDR2 from the germline V gene are MGHRA and YSYEKL. The CDR3, as DNA: TGCGCCAGCAGCCATATAGCTCAGACAGATACGCAGTATTTT. Its protein product is CASSHIAQTDTQYF.

This clone has a handful of counts. The rearrangement uses TRBV5-1 and TRBJ2-7; D is unresolved. Germline V CDR1 and CDR2: SGHRS, YFSETQ. Deletions cut 4 bases from V and 1 base from J, with 9 bases between. The CDR3 sequence is 13 residues long. In nucleotides, the CDR3 is TGCGCCAGCAGCGCGACTTTTTCCTACGAGCAGTACTTC. Protein sequence: CASSATFSYEQYF.

Only a few counts were recorded for this clone. The V gene is TRBV25-1, the J gene TRBJ2-7; 8 nucleotides agree with TRBD1. Germline values: CDR1 MGHDK, CDR2 SYGVNS. The CDR3 extends over 17 amino acids. J gave up 2 bases and V 3 bases, and 12 bases lay outside the gene matches. The CDR3 is CASSEAYQDRVTYEQYF. CDR3 bases: TGTGCCAGCAGTGAGGCTTATCAGGACAGGGTTACCTACGAGCAGTACTTC.

The chain recombines TRBV11-2 with TRBJ2-1, with D perhaps matching TRBD1 (5 bases). Germline V gives CDR1 SGHAT, CDR2 FQNNGV. Trimming removed 2 bases at V and 4 bases at J, with 9 bases between. This CDR3 has 14 residues. CDR3 coding DNA: TGTGCCAGCAGCTTACAGGGTCAGTACAATGAGCAGTTCTTC. It codes for CASSLQGQYNEQFF.

This sequence joins TRBV20-1 and TRBJ2-5, with a tentative D call TRBD1 (5 bases). CDR1 and CDR2 (germline): DFQATT, SNEGSKA (reference sequence). The CDR3 has 11 residues. Trimming cost V 7 bases and J 5 bases, with 11 bases left between them. CDR3 sequence (DNA): TGCAGTGAACAGGTCGGGGAGACCCAGTACTTC. This translates into CSEQVGETQYF.

This clone was detected only a few times. V usage is TRBV27 and J usage is TRBJ2-7; the D gene is possibly TRBD2 (6 bases). Looked up from germline, CDR1 is MNHEY and CDR2 is SMNVEV (reference sequence). The V end lost 7 bases, the J end lost 0 bases, and 16 bases lay between the germline ends. The CDR3 has 15 amino acids. The CDR3 loop is CASTARAGFSYEQYF. Here the CDR3 DNA reads TGTGCCAGCACCGCCCGGGCGGGATTCTCCTACGAGCAGTACTTC.

The chain uses TRBV4-1 and TRBJ2-5; D ambiguous. This CDR3 spans 13 amino acids. Germline CDR1 MGHRA, CDR2 YSYEKL. The V end lost 2 bases, the J end lost 4 bases, and 8 bases lay between the germline ends. CDR3 amino acids: CASSQRSPETQYF. In nucleotides, the CDR3 is TGCGCCAGCAGCCAACGGAGTCCAGAGACCCAGTACTTC.

There are a few counts of this clone. J is TRBJ2-2 and V is TRBV9, with 11 bases identical to TRBD1. The CDR3 consists of 16 residues. The J segment lost 4 bases and the V segment lost 1 base, leaving 3 bases of the junction unmatched. CDR1 is SGDLS and CDR2 is YYNGEE in the germline V gene. The CDR3 loop is CASSVFGTGGTGELFF. DNA of the CDR3: TGTGCCAGCAGCGTATTCGGGACAGGGGGCACCGGGGAGCTGTTTTTT.

The CDR3 spells CASSLAAAPGNQPQHF. The CDR3 nucleotides read TGTGCCAGCAGCTTAGCGGCGGCCCCCGGCAATCAGCCCCAGCATTTT. The V call is TRBV7-2, the J call TRBJ1-5; D is unresolved. Per the germline V gene, CDR1 is SGHTA and CDR2 is FQGNSA. V was clipped by 0 bases and J by 2 bases, with 11 bases between them. This CDR3 spans 16 amino acids.

This clone was counted a few times. Within the sample, other DNA sequences also encode this same CDR3. The CDR3 sequence: CASSVQGNYGYTF. CDR3 sequence (DNA): TGTGCCAGCAGCGTTCAGGGTAACTATGGCTACACCTTC. The V gene is TRBV9, the J gene TRBJ1-2, with a tentative D call TRBD1 (5 bases). The length of the CDR3 is 13 residues. Trimming left V 2 bases short and J 1 base short, with 6 bases between. Germline lookup yields CDR1 SGDLS and CDR2 YYNGEE.

This clone is a singleton in its sample. V usage is TRBV9 and J usage is TRBJ1-2; weak D call: TRBD1 (5 bases). This CDR3 contains 13 residues. CDR1 is SGDLS, CDR2 YYNGEE, per germline. V lost 4 bases, J lost 8 bases, and 15 bases lay in between. DNA for the CDR3: TGTGCCAGCAGCACAGAAACAGGAATCGGCTACACCTTC. Translation: CASSTETGIGYTF.

This clone appeared a few times. The V call is TRBV28, the J call TRBJ1-5, with no clear D. The germline V and J ends were trimmed by 7 bases and 0 bases, with 10 bases remaining between them. CDR3 length: 14 residues. Germline V gene lookup returns CDR1 MDHEN and CDR2 SYDVKM. CDR3 in amino acids: CASMGGGSNQPQHF. The DNA of the CDR3 is TGTGCCAGCATGGGTGGCGGTAGCAATCAGCCCCAGCATTTT.

The chain links TRBV7-2 to TRBJ2-7; 7 bases agree with TRBD2. V trimming: 3 bases; J trimming: 2 bases; junction bases outside the gene matches: 7. Looked up from germline, CDR1 is SGHTA and CDR2 is FQGNSA. The CDR3 totals 15 residues. CDR3 nucleotides: TGTGCCAGCAGCTTTGGTCTAGCGGAGACCTACGAGCAGTACTTC. Residues: CASSFGLAETYEQYF.